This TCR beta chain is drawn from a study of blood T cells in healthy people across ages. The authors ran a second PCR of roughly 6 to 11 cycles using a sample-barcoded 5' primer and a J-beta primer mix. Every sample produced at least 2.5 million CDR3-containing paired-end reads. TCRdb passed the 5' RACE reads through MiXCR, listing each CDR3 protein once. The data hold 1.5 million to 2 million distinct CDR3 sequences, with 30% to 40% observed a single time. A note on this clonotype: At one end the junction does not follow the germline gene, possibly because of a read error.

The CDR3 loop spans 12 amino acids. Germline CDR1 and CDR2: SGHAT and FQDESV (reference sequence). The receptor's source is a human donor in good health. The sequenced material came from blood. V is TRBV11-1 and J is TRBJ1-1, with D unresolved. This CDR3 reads CVSSLSDTEAFF. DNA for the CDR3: TGTGTCAGCAGCTTATCGGACACTGAAGCTTTCTTT.